A single sample gave rise to the 8 T cell receptor beta chains below, sequenced in a study of early T cells in non-severe SARS-CoV-2 infection listed by TCRdb under 2021. Library creation used 5' RACE. Sequenced using a NextSeq 500. The raw public reads went through TCRdb reprocessing: fastp at Q25, MiXCR clone calling, in-frame beta chains kept. Every CDR3 protein is listed once, alongside the most common genes and DNA of its rows. Recorded for this sample are some 100,000 distinct CDR3 sequences; roughly 14% of them occurred a single time. The ten largest clonotypes hold 0.45% to 0.75% of the sample. Sample: whole blood. These receptors all come from an adult who was a healthcare worker with PCR-confirmed SARS-CoV-2 infection or an uninfected control (not recorded which).

This clonotype has a count of ten or more. The genes are TRBV20-1 and TRBJ2-3, with D unresolved. Per germline, CDR1 DFQATT and CDR2 SNEGSKA (reference sequence). Deletions cut 1 base from V and 2 bases from J, with 19 bases between. CDR3 length: 17 residues. The CDR3 DNA sequence: TGCAGTGCTAGAGTCCGCCCCGGTTTCGAGCCCACAGATACGCAGTATTTT. Encoded protein: CSARVRPGFEPTDTQYF.

This clonotype has a handful of counts. The V and J genes are TRBV12-3 or TRBV12-4 and TRBJ2-5; no clear D. This CDR3 spans 15 amino acids. Trimming took off 3 bases at V and 4 bases at J, with 15 bases between the two ends. The CDR3 DNA reads as TGTGCCAGCAGTTTTATGTCGGTCATAGGAGAGACCCAGTACTTC. This translates into CASSFMSVIGETQYF.

The chain uses TRBV29-1 and TRBJ2-5, with D possibly called TRBD1 or TRBD2 (5 bases each). This CDR3 is built from 11 residues. Per germline, CDR1 SQVTM and CDR2 ANQGSEA. Trimming shortened V by 4 bases and J by 9 bases, and 12 bases separated the two germline ends. The CDR3 protein is CSVGDETAQYF. The CDR3 coding sequence is TGCAGCGTTGGGGACGAGACGGCCCAGTACTTC.

The chain recombines TRBV5-1 with TRBJ2-1; D unclear. The CDR3 covers 12 residues. Per germline, CDR1 SGHRS and CDR2 YFSETQ. The V end lost 0 bases, the J end lost 8 bases, and 6 bases lay between the germline ends. The CDR3 reads CASSLDAHEQFF. The CDR3 bases are TGCGCCAGCAGCTTGGACGCGCATGAGCAGTTCTTC.

This clonotype showed up just a few times. The chain links TRBV12-3 or TRBV12-4 to TRBJ2-1, with unresolved D. Trimming took 3 bases from V and 8 from J, leaving 11 bases between them. CDR3 length equals 13 residues. This CDR3 reads CASSFSGIYEQFF. CDR3 bases: TGTGCCAGCAGTTTTTCCGGAATCTATGAGCAGTTCTTC.

The J gene is TRBJ2-3, the V gene TRBV10-3; TRBD1 matches 8 bases. The CDR3 is made up of 14 amino acids. From germline, CDR1 is ENHRY and CDR2 SYGVKD. J was trimmed by 5 bases and V by 6 bases; bases with no gene match: 7. The chain's CDR3 is CAISLGTGLDTQYF. DNA for the CDR3: TGTGCCATCAGCTTGGGGACAGGTCTAGATACGCAGTATTTT.

A few counts support this clonotype. The V call is TRBV4-1, the J call TRBJ2-3; D ambiguous. The V gene lost 0 bases and the J gene lost 4 bases, with 11 bases spanning the gap. The germline CDR1 and CDR2 sequences are MGHRA and YSYEKL. The CDR3 is 15 amino acids. CDR3 bases: TGCGCCAGCAGCCAAGAGGTTCGTGGGTCAGATACGCAGTATTTT. Its translation: CASSQEVRGSDTQYF.

The CDR3 DNA sequence: TGTGCCAGCAGCTTAGTACCAGCGCCTCACTTTAACTATGGCTACACCTTC. It specifies CASSLVPAPHFNYGYTF. The V call is TRBV7-2, the J call TRBJ1-2; D uncertain. The germline V gene encodes CDR1 SGHTA and CDR2 FQGNSA. Deletions cut 1 base from V and 1 base from J, with 16 bases between. The CDR3 is 17 amino acids.